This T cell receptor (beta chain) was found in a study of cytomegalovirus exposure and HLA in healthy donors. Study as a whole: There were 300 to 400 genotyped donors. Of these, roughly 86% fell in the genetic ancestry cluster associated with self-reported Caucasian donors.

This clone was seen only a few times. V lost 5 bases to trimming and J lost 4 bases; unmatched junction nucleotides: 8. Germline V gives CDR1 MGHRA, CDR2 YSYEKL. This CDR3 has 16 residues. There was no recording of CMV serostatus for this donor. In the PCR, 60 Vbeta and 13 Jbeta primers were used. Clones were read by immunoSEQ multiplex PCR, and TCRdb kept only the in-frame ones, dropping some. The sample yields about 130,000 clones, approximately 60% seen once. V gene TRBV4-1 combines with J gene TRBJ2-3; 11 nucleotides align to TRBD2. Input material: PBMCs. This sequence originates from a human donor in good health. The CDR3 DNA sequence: TGCGCCAGCAGCACCCGGACTAGCGGGTCGCCAGATACGCAGTATTTT. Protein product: CASSTRTSGSPDTQYF.